This TCR beta chain was identified during a study of T cells in tuberculosis. Unsorted cryopreserved PBMC were sequenced, averaging roughly 99,000 T cells per clinical donor. TCRdb's table, derived via immunoSEQ multiplex PCR, lists solely in-frame clones and lacks some. This repertoire shows 40,000 to 45,000 clones, around 94% found once; its top ten account for about 2%. The V segment lost 6 bases and the J segment 7 bases; nucleotides outside the gene matches: 4. In germline, CDR1 is ENHRY, CDR2 SYGVKD. This CDR3 is built from 13 residues. This sequence joins TRBV10-3 and TRBJ1-4; 8 bases agree with TRBD1. The source is a donor between 10 and 35 years old with latent tuberculosis or without tuberculosis infection. Some clones in this sample may be carry-over from other donors' samples. Source material: PBMCs. As DNA, the CDR3 is TGTGCCATCAGGCCGGACAGGGCTGAAAAACTGTTTTTT. Residues: CAIRPDRAEKLFF.